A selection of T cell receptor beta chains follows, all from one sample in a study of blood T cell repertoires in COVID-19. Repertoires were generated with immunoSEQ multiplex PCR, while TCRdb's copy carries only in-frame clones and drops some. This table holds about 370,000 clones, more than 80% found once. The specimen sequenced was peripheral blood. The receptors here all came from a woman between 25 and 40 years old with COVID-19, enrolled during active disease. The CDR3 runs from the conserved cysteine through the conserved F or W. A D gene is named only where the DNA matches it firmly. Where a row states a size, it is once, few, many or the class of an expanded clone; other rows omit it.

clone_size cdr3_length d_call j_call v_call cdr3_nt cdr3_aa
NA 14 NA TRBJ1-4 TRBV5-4 TGTGCCAGCAGCTTGCAGGGTAGGGATGAAAAACTGTTTTTT CASSLQGRDEKLFF
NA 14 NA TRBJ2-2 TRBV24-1 TGTGCCACCAGTGACGAGGGAGGCACCGGGGAGCTGTTTTTT CATSDEGGTGELFF
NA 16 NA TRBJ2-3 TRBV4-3 TGCGCCAGCAGCCAAGATTTTAGAGGGTTCGCAGATACGCAGTATTTT CASSQDFRGFADTQYF
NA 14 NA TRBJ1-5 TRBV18 TGTGCCAGCTCACCACAGGGGTTCAATCAGCCCCAGCATTTT CASSPQGFNQPQHF
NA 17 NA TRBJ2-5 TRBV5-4 TGTGCCAGCAGCATTGGTTCGGGGAGAAAGAGTGCGGAGACCCAGTACTTC CASSIGSGRKSAETQYF
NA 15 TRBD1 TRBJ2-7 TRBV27 TGTGCCAGCAGTGTTGGACAGGGGCTACCCTACGAGCAGTACTTC CASSVGQGLPYEQYF
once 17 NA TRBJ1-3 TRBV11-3 TGTGCCAGCAGCTTAGAAGCGCACAGGTCCTCTGGAAACACCATATATTTT CASSLEAHRSSGNTIYF
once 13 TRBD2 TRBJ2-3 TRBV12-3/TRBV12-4 TGTGCCAGCAGCTTCTCCGCCGGGGGGACGCAGTATTTT CASSFSAGGTQYF
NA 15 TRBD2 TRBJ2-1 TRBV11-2 TGTGCCAGCAGTCGGGAGGGCCTCTCCTACAATGAGCAGTTCTTC CASSREGLSYNEQFF
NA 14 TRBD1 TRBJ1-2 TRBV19 TGTGCCAGTAGTCCCACTGACAGGGGATATGGCTACACCTTC CASSPTDRGYGYTF
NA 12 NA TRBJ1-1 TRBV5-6 TGTGCCAGCAGCCGAGGGGGGGATGAAGCTTTCTTT CASSRGGDEAFF
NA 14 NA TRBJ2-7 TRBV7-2 TGTGCCAGCAGCTTATTGGGAGAGGGCTACGAGCAGTACTTC CASSLLGEGYEQYF
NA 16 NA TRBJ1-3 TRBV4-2 TGTGCCAGCAGCCAACTAACCTCGGGACTTACGGACACCATATATTTT CASSQLTSGLTDTIYF
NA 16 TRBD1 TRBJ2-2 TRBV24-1 TGTGCCACCAGTGAACCCGGGACAGGGAACACCGGGGAGCTGTTTTTT CATSEPGTGNTGELFF
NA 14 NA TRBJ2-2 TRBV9 TGTGCCAGCAGCGTCTCAGGGAACACCGGGGAGCTGTTTTTT CASSVSGNTGELFF
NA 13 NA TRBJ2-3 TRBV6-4 TGTGCCAGCAAAGACAGGACCACAGATACGCAGTATTTT CASKDRTTDTQYF
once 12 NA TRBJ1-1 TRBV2 TGTGCCACCTCTTTACGGAGCACTGAAGCTTTCTTT CATSLRSTEAFF
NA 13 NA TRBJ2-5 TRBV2 TGTGCCAGCAGTTGGGAGGAGCCAGAGACCCAGTACTTC CASSWEEPETQYF
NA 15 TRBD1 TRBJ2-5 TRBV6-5 TGTGCCAGCAGTTACGGACAGGGGATTATAGAGACCCAGTACTTC CASSYGQGIIETQYF
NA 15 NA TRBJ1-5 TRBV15 TGTGCCACCAGCAGTTCCCTAGGGGGCAATCAGCCCCAGCATTTT CATSSSLGGNQPQHF
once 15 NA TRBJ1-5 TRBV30 TGTGCCTGGAGTGGTACAAGATATAGCAATCAGCCCCAGCATTTT CAWSGTRYSNQPQHF
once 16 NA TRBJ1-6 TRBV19 TGTGCCAGTAGTATAGTCCGCAGCTCCTATAATTCACCCCTCCACTTT CASSIVRSSYNSPLHF
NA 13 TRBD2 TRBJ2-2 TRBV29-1 TGCAGCTCTGTGACTAGCGGGAACGGGGAGCTGTTTTTT CSSVTSGNGELFF
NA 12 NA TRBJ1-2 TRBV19 TGTGCCAGCAGGGGCGGAGCCTATGGCTACACCTTC CASRGGAYGYTF
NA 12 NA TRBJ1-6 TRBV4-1 TGCGCCAGCAGCCAAGTCGGGTCACCCCTCCACTTT CASSQVGSPLHF
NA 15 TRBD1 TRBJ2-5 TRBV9 TGTGCCAGCAGCGTAGACAGGGGTTATTCGGAGACCCAGTACTTC CASSVDRGYSETQYF
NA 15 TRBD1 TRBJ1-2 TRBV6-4 TGTGCCAGCACCTCACTGGGACAGGGTAACTATGGCTACACCTTC CASTSLGQGNYGYTF
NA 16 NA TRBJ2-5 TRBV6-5 TGTGCCAGCAGTTCCGACACAGGCCACCCTCGAGAGACCCAGTACTTC CASSSDTGHPRETQYF
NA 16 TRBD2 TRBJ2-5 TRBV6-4 TGTGCCAGCATTGTAGCTAGCGGGCCAGGCAAAGAGACCCAGTACTTC CASIVASGPGKETQYF
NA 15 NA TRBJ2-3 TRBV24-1 TGTGCCACCAGTGATCCCGACTACCGCACAGATACGCAGTATTTT CATSDPDYRTDTQYF
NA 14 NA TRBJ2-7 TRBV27 TGTGCCAGCAGTGGCATGGACAGTCCCTACGAGCAGTACTTC CASSGMDSPYEQYF
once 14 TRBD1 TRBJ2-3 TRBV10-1 TGCGCCAGCAGTGAAGGGACAGGCACAGATACGCAGTATTTT CASSEGTGTDTQYF
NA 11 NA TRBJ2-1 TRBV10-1 TGCGCCAGCAGTGGGCTTAATGAGCAGTTCTTC CASSGLNEQFF
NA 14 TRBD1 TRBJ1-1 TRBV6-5 TGTGCCAGCAGTTACACTGACAGGGTTGCTGAAGCTTTCTTT CASSYTDRVAEAFF
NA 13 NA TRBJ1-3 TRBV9 TGTGCCAGCAGCGGAAAGACAGGAAACACCATATATTTT CASSGKTGNTIYF
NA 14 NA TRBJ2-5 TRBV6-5 TGTGCCAGCAGGAGCCCGGGGATGCAAGAGACCCAGTACTTC CASRSPGMQETQYF
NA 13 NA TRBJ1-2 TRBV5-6 TGTGCCAGCAGCTTGAAAATATCCTATGGCTACACCTTC CASSLKISYGYTF
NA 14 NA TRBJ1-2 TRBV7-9 TGTGCCAGCAGCTTAGACGCAGGGAACTATGGCTACACCTTC CASSLDAGNYGYTF
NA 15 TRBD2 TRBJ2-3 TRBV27 TGTGCCAGCAGTTTGGTAGCGGGAGGCACAGATACGCAGTATTTT CASSLVAGGTDTQYF
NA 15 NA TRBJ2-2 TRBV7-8 TGTGCCAGCAGCTCACTGACAGTGAACACCGGGGAGCTGTTTTTT CASSSLTVNTGELFF
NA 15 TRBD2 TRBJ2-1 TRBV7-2 TGTGCCAGCAGCTCACTAGCGGGAGGGCCAGTTCAGAAGTTCTTC CASSSLAGGPVQKFF
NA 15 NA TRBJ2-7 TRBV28 TGTGCCAGCAGTCGGGGCAGGGGAATCTCCTACGAGCAGTACTTC CASSRGRGISYEQYF
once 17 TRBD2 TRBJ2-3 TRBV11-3 TGTGCCAGCAGCCCCCCGGGACTAGCGGGAGTCACCGATACGCAGTATTTT CASSPPGLAGVTDTQYF
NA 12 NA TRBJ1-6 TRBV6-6 TGTGCCAGCACAGGGCCCAATTCACCCCTCCACTTT CASTGPNSPLHF
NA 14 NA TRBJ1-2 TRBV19 TGTGCCAGTAGTATCGGGGGGCACAACTATGGCTACACCTTC CASSIGGHNYGYTF
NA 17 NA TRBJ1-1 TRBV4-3 TGCGCCAGCAGCCAAGTAGCGGGGGGCGCTTTCAACACTGAAGCTTTCTTT CASSQVAGGAFNTEAFF
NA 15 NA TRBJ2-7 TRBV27 TGTGCCAGCAGTACCCTCTGGGGGGAAACCTACGAGCAGTACTTC CASSTLWGETYEQYF
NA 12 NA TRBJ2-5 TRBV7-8 TGTGCCAGCAGCCCCCCAGACCAGGCCCAGTACTTC CASSPPDQAQYF
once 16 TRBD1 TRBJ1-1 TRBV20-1 TGCAGTGCTAGTAGTGGGGGCTCGACAGGGCGGACTGAAGCTTTCTTT CSASSGGSTGRTEAFF
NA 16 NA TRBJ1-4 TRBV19 TGTGCCAGTAGTATTGCGGGGATCGCAACTAATGAAAAACTGTTTTTT CASSIAGIATNEKLFF
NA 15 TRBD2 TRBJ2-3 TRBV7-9 TGTGCCAGCAGGCCGACTAGCGGGAAGGCAGATACGCAGTATTTT CASRPTSGKADTQYF
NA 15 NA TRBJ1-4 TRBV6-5 TGTGCCAGCAGTAGGGCCAGCATGGGGGGGGAAAAACTGTTTTTT CASSRASMGGEKLFF